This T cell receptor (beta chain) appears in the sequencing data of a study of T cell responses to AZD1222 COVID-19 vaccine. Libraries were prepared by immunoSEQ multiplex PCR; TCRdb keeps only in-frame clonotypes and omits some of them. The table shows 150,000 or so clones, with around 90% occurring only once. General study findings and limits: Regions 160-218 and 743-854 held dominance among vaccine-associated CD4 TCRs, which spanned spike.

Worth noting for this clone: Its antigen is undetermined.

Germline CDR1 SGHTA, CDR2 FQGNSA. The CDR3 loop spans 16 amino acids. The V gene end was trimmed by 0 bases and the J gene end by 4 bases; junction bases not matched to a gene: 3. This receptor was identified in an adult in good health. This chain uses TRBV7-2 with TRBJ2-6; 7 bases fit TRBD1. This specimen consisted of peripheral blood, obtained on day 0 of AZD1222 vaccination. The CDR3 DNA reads TGTGCCAGCAGCTTAGCAGGGGGCGGCGGGGCCAACGTCCTGACTTTC. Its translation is CASSLAGGGGANVLTF.